This TCR beta chain stems from a study of cytomegalovirus exposure and HLA in healthy donors. On this clone itself: What it binds is unknown.

Researchers ran the PCR with 60 Vbeta and 13 Jbeta primers. Sequencing used immunoSEQ multiplex PCR; TCRdb keeps in-frame clones, though not all of them. The sample shows about 160,000 clones, over 60% of them seen only once. Study conclusions and caveats: According to the study, approximately 150 TCR beta chains were cytomegalovirus-associated. Certain indistinguishable V segments, among them TRBV6-2 and TRBV6-3, were excluded. Sequencing artifact likely explains a cluster of highly shared sequence variants.

Losses at the gene ends were 4 bases for V and 3 bases for J; bases not matched to a gene: 9. This CDR3 is built from 17 residues. The germline gives CDR1 SGHTA, CDR2 FQGNSA. The TCR originated in a woman aged 45-59 years in good health and CMV-seropositive. The chain combines TRBV7-2 with TRBJ2-2; 9 nucleotides align to TRBD1. The sequencing input was PBMCs. CDR3 sequence reads: CASSSSVQGAYTGELFF. The CDR3 DNA follows: TGTGCCAGCAGCTCATCGGTACAGGGGGCGTACACCGGGGAGCTGTTTTTT.